This T cell receptor (beta chain) appears in the sequencing data of a study of cytomegalovirus exposure and HLA in healthy donors listed by TCRdb under 2017. Notes on the research overall: An earlier analysis of roughly 500 of the donors reported about 250 Gb of sequence data and 100 million to 140 million unique TCR beta sequences from 190 million or so T cells. Roughly 320 gigabases of sequencing data and 91 million or so unique TCR sequences made up an early release that covered 500 to 700 HLA-typed donors. Of the 398 genotyped donors, approximately 80% fell in the genetic ancestry cluster associated with self-reported Caucasian donors. The study aimed to test whether signatures of past pathogen exposure could be identified by cataloging public T cell receptors. The study profiled the T cell repertoires of approximately 700 subjects by immunosequencing and related them to cytomegalovirus serostatus. In addition to the first cohort of around 670 subjects, a separate validation cohort of approximately 120 different subjects was used. To predict cytomegalovirus infection status, the study brought together high-throughput TCR immunosequencing, statistical association of individual TCRs with disease status, and machine learning. To study patterns of TCR occurrence, a later analysis re-analyzed previously published TCR beta repertoires from hundreds of donors and added high-resolution HLA genotyping. Rather than drawing on any new phenotypic data, the later analysis identified candidate immune exposures from TCR beta sequences and the way those sequences occurred across donors. An earlier analysis of about 620 of the donors applied high-throughput TCR beta sequencing to assess whether each TCR beta V gene segment acted as functional or pseudogenic. Donor age, sex, ethnicity and CMV serostatus were compiled alongside the repertoire data. A later genetic analysis used genome-wide SNP genotypes for about 55% of the 666 donors, treating that subset as a discovery cohort. Every discovery cohort repertoire had been produced on one sequencing platform. Class I and class II HLA loci were covered by the typing at four-digit resolution. The number of donors typed differed by locus, with roughly 620-640 for A, B, C, DRB1 and DQB1, roughly 520 for DQA1, nearly 610 for DPA1, and around 460 for DPB1. Roughly 5 DR-DQ haplotypes were handled as single units for association and clustering, since linkage in the cohort was strong. Across 300 to 500 genotyped donors of the cohort, an average of about 200,000 unique TCR beta nucleotide sequences per donor were sequenced, and roughly 20% of those sequences were non-productive. What the work shows at the level of the full study, not this receptor alone: The authors suggested that the approach could potentially be generalized to other disease states and immunological phenotypes. In an earlier analysis of some 500 of the donors, most TCR beta V segments were observed in productive rearrangements about 87% or about 30% of the time, broadly matching IMGT annotations. A further reported finding was that TCR beta sequences accurately predicted the HLA-A and HLA-B alleles for most subjects in the first cohort. In vitro tests confirmed that a few of the cytomegalovirus-associated TCR beta chains recognize cytomegalovirus antigens. Because some donors lacked HLA typing at each locus, the association tests relied only on the typed subset. The only immune exposure information available for the cohort was CMV serostatus. A later analysis found that TCR association rates varied across HLA loci, with DRB1 alleles showing the most associated TCRs and HLA-C alleles the fewest. In this cohort, only TCR beta chains were sequenced, and detectable features were limited by the absence of alpha or paired-chain data. Correlated functional status among segregating V segments might be attributable to linkage disequilibrium, but an unknown experimental factor could not be ruled out. The classifier was reported to diagnose cytomegalovirus status with high specificity and sensitivity in both the original cohort and the validation cohort. A later analysis found that most CMV-associated TCR beta chains appeared HLA-restricted, with HLA associations seemingly driven largely by CMV exposure. When HLA alleles, especially DR and DQ, strongly co-occurred, attributing TCR associations to individual alleles was difficult. About 15 rarely observed V segments, including chromosome 9 orphons, were excluded from the earlier analysis of almost 600 of the donors because counts were too low. The study gave a list of 150 to 200 TCR beta chains associated with cytomegalovirus. A group of highly shared sequence variants was considered likely to be a technical artifact of the sequencing pipeline. Because the 87-base-pair reads could not distinguish some IMGT-functional V segments, including TRBV6-2 and TRBV6-3, those segments were excluded. According to a later genetic analysis, donors in an Asian-associated ancestry cluster had fewer N-insertions in productive TCRs than the roughly 700-donor mean. V-gene and J-gene trimming of TCR beta chains was associated with a missense DCLRE1C variant in a later genetic analysis, and the association was replicated in an independent cohort. In a later analysis, HLA-associated TCR beta chains were found to be more clonally expanded and to have lower generation probabilities than equally common non-associated chains. Roughly uniform sequencing depth across donors was assumed in presence/absence analyses, although this assumption may not hold. Most TCR sequences were seen in very few donors, while some public TCRs were found in many individuals. A later analysis associated roughly 17,000 TCR beta sequences with specific HLA alleles at a false discovery rate of 0.05. According to a later analysis, parvovirus B19, influenza, CMV and Epstein-Barr virus appeared linked to several top co-occurrence clusters.

Counted from cysteine to phenylalanine, this CDR3 has 17 amino acids. The only DNA kept is the CDR3, 51 bases in frame from the first base. Taken from the germline V gene, the CDR1 and CDR2 loops are SGHDN and FVKESK. The library was prepared using the immunoSEQ multiplex PCR assay. A mixture of 60 forward primers for TCR Vbeta segments and 13 reverse primers for TCR Jbeta segments was used in the multiplex PCR. The CDR3 region of rearranged TCR beta genes was amplified from genomic DNA by a multiplex PCR assay. The amplified TCR beta libraries were sequenced on the Illumina HiSeq System as 87-base-pair reads. The paper's data handling went like this. In a later analysis, tens of millions of unique TCR beta chains were counted across the roughly 700 repertoires, and roughly 10 million of these chains were shared by at least two donors. Raw reads were error-corrected and collapsed into unique sequences with a nearest-neighbor algorithm that merged closely related sequences to remove PCR and sequencing errors. V, D and J gene segments were assigned by aligning CDR3 sequences to IMGT reference sequences. For a sequence to be retained, a match of at least six nucleotides was required to both a V gene segment and a J gene segment. Rearrangements were classified as productive when the CDR3 lacked stop codons and remained in frame with V and J, and all other rearrangements were classified as non-productive. Following IMGT convention, CDR3 was defined as the stretch from the second conserved V-encoded cysteine up to the conserved J-encoded phenylalanine. The earlier analysis of about 610 of the donors excluded any sequence lacking an unambiguous match to a single V gene segment. An earlier analysis of 450 to 650 of the donors called V segments functional above 56.7% productive rearrangements and segregating when the between-donor standard deviation exceeded 5%. A statistical classification framework was developed to diagnose cytomegalovirus status using the catalog of TCR beta chain sequences. In a later analysis, TCR nucleotide sequences were compared against IMGT/GENE-DB human TR gene sequences so that V and J genes could be assigned. A later analysis assigned CDR3 sequences and most-parsimonious VDJ recombination scenarios with the TCRdist pipeline. In a later analysis, each TCR beta chain was defined by its CDR3 amino acid sequence together with its V-gene family, and reads lacking a unique V-gene family were excluded. As a way to deal with suspected cross-contamination and a sequencing artifact, a later analysis dropped hundreds of nucleotide sequences that were highly shared and had low generation probability. A later analysis calculated a clonal expansion index for each public chain from normalized within-repertoire ranks of inferred template counts. Generation probabilities in a later analysis came from a VDJ recombination model fitted to out-of-frame rearrangements, and those results were checked against IGoR. A later analysis scored TCR-TCR, TCR-HLA and TCR-CMV co-occurrence with hypergeometric tests, applying a repertoire-size bias correction to TCR pairs. In a later analysis, false discovery rates were estimated by permuting HLA or CMV assignments 20 times. In a later analysis, co-occurring TCRs were grouped using DBSCAN, and TCRdist sequence similarity was added for clustering within HLA-allele-positive subsets. Repertoires with fewer than 30,000 or more than 120,000 public chains, plus five repertoires with anomalous nucleotide sharing, were excluded from co-occurrence clustering. Entries here come from immuneACCESS through TCRdb and include only in-frame sequences with V and J called. Some clones fail to appear in such tables; in the studies checked, an unresolved V gene covers under half of the shortfall, and the cause of the remainder is unknown. The V and J calls and clone size come from that table; D and trimming were worked out from the DNA. The sample data list 110,000 or so clones, and 76% of these were observed just once. The ten biggest clones cover 8.2% of the sample.

In the case of this clone: It has no known antigen specificity. At one boundary the junction diverges from the germline segment, which might be a read error.

In total, roughly 670 healthy bone marrow donors made up the cohort. Cohort members were all nominally healthy when sampled, although unrecorded immune exposures were likely present. The donor was CMV seropositive and was included in the group of 289 seropositive cohort members. A peripheral blood sample was provided by each donor, and peripheral blood mononuclear cells were used for TCR beta sequencing. The Qiagen DNeasy Blood Extraction Kit was used to extract genomic DNA from the blood cell samples. Sample: PBMCs. The V and J segments used are TRBV14 and TRBJ2-6; 9 central bases correspond to TRBD1. The origin of this receptor is a man aged 35-49 years in good health and CMV-seropositive. The DNA is as follows: TGTGCCAGCAGCCACCTACAGGGGGCCTCTGGGGCCAACGGCCTGACTTTC. The resulting protein is CASSHLQGASGANGLTF.